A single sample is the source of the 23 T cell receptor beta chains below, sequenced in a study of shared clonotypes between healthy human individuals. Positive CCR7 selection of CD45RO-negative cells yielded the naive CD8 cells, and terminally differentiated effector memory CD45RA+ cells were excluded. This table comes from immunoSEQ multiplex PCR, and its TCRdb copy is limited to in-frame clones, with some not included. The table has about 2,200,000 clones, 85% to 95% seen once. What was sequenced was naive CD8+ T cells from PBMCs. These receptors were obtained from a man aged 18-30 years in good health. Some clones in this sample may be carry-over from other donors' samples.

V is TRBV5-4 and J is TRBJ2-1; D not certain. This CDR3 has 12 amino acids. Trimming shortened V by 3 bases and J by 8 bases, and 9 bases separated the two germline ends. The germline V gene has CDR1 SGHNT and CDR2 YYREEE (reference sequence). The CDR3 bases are TGTGCCAGCAGCTGGAGTTGGGATGAGCAGTTCTTC. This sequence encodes CASSWSWDEQFF. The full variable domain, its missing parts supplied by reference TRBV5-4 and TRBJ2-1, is ETGVTQSPTHLIKTRGQQVTLRCSSQSGHNTVSWYQQALGQGPQFIFQYYREEENGRGNFPPRFSGLQFPNYSSELNVNALELDDSALYLCASSWSWDEQFFGPGTRLTVL.

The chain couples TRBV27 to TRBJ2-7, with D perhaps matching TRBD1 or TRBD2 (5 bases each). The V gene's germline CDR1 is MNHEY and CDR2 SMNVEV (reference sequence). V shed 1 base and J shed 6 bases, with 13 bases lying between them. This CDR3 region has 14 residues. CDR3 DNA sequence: TGTGCCAGCAGTTTATTGGCTCCAGGGACCGAGCAGTACTTC. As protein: CASSLLAPGTEQYF.

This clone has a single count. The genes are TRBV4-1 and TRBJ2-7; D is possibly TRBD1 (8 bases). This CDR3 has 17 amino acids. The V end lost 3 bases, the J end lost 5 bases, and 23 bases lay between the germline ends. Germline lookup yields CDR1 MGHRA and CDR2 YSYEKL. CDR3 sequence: CASSHLQGGGLFDEQYF. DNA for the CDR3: TGCGCCAGCAGCCACTTACAGGGGGGGGGTCTATTCGACGAGCAGTACTTC.

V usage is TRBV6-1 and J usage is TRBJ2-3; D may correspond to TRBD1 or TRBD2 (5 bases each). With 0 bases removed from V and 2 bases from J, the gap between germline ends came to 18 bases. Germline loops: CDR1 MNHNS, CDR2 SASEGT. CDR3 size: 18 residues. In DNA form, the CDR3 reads TGTGCCAGCAGTGAAGCACGCCCACGGGGCGGAGACACAGATACGCAGTATTTT. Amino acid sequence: CASSEARPRGGDTDTQYF.

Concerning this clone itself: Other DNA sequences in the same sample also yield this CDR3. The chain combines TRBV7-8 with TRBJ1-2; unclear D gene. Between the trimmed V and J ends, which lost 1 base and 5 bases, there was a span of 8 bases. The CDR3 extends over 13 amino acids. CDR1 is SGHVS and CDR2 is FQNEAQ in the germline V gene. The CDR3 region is CASSLGTVYGYTF. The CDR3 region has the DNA TGTGCCAGCAGCTTAGGTACAGTTTATGGCTACACCTTC. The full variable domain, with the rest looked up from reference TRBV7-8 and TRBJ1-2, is GAGVSQSPRYKVAKRGQDVALRCDPISGHVSLFWYQQALGQGPEFLTYFQNEAQLDKSGLPSDRFFAERPEGSVSTLKIQRTQQEDSAVYLCASSLGTVYGYTFGSGTRLTVV.

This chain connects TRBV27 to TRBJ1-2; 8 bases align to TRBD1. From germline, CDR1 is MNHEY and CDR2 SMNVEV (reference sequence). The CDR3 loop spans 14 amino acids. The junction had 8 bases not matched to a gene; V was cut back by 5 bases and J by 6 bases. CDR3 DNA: TGTGCCAGCAGTCCAGGACAGGGTTATAATGGCTACACCTTC. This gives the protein CASSPGQGYNGYTF.

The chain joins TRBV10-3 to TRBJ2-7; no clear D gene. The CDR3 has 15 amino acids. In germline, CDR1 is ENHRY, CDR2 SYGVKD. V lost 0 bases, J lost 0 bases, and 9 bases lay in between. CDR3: CAISESTTNSYEQYF. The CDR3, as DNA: TGTGCCATCAGTGAGTCCACTACCAACTCCTACGAGCAGTACTTC.

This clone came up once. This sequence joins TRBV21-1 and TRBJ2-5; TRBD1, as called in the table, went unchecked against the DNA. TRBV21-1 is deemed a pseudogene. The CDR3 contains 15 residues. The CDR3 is CASSTTGGYRETQYF. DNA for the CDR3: TGTGCCAGCAGCACGACAGGGGGCTACAGAGAGACCCAGTACTTC.

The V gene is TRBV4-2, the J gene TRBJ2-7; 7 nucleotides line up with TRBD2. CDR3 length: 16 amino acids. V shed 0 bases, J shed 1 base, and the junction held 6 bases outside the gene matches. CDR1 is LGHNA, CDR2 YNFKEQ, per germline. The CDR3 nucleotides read TGTGCCAGCAGCCAAGAGGGGAGGGGATGGTCCTACGAGCAGTACTTC. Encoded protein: CASSQEGRGWSYEQYF.

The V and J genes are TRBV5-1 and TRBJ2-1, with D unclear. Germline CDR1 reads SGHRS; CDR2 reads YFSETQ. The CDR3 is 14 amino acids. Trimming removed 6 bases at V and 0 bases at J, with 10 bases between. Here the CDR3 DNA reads TGCGCCAGCAAGTCCCAAAGCTCCTACAATGAGCAGTTCTTC. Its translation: CASKSQSSYNEQFF.

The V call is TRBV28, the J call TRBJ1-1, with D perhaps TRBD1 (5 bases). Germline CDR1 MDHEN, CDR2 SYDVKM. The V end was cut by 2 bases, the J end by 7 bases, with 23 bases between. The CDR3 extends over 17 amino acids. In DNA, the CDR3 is TGTGCCAGCAGTTTAGATTTCGAGCGCTGGGGCGGAGATGAAGCTTTCTTT. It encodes CASSLDFERWGGDEAFF.

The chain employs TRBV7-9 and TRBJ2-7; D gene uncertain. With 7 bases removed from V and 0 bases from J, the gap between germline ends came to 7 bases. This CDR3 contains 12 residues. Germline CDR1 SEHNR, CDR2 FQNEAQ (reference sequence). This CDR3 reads CASTNLSYEQYF. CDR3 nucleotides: TGTGCCAGCACGAACCTCTCCTACGAGCAGTACTTC.

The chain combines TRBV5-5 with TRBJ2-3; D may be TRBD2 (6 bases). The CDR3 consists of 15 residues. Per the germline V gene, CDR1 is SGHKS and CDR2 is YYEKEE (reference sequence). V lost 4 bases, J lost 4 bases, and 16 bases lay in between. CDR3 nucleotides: TGTGCCAGCAGCCCTCGGGAGACTAGGGCAGATACGCAGTATTTT. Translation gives CASSPRETRADTQYF.

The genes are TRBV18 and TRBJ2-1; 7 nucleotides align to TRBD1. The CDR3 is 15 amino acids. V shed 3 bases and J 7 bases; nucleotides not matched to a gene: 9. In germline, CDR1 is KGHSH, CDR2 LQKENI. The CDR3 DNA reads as TGTGCCAGCTCACCCCAAGGGGGCCTGGGTAATGAGCAGTTCTTC. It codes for CASSPQGGLGNEQFF. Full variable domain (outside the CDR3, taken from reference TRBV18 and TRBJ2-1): NAGVMQNPRHLVRRRGQEARLRCSPMKGHSHVYWYRQLPEEGLKFMVYLQKENIIDESGMPKERFSAEFPKEGPSILRIQQVVRGDSAAYFCASSPQGGLGNEQFFGPGTRLTVL.

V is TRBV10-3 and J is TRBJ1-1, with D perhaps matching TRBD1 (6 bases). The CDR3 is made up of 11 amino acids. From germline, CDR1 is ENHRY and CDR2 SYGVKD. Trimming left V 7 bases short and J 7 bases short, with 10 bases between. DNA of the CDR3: TGTGCCATCACCATAGGGGGTGAAGCTTTCTTT. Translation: CAITIGGEAFF.

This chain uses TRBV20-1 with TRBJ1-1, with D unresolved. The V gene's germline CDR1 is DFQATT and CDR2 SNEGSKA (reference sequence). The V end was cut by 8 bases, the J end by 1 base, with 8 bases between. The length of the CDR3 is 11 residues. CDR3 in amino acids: CSQDSNTEAFF. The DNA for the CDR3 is TGCAGTCAGGACTCGAACACTGAAGCTTTCTTT.

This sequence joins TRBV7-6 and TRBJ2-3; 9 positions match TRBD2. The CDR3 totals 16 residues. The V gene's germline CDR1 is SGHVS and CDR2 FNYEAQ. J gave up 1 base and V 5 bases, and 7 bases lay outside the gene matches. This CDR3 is CASSLLAGRGTDTQYF. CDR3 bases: TGTGCCAGCAGCCTCCTAGCGGGGCGGGGCACAGATACGCAGTATTTT.

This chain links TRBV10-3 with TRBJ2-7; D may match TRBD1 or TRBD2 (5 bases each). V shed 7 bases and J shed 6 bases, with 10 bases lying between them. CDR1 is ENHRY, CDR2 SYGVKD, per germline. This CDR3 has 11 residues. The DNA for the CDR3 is TGTGCCATCATGGGGGACCGCGAGCAGTACTTC. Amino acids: CAIMGDREQYF.

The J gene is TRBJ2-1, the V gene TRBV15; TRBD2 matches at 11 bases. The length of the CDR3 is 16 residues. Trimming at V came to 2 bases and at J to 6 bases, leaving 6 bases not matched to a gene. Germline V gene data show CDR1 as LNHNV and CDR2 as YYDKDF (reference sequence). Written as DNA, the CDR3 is TGTGCCACCAGCAGAACTAGCGGGAGCAGGGGCAATGAGCAGTTCTTC. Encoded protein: CATSRTSGSRGNEQFF. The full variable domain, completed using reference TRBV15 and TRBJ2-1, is DAMVIQNPRYQVTQFGKPVTLSCSQTLNHNVMYWYQQKSSQAPKLLFHYYDKDFNNEADTPDNFQSRRPNTSFCFLDIRSPGLGDTAMYLCATSRTSGSRGNEQFFGPGTRLTVL.

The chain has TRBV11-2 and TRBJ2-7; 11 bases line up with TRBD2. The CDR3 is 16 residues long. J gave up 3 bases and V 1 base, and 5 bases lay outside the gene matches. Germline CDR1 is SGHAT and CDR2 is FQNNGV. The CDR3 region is CASSLARLAGIYEQYF. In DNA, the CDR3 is TGTGCCAGCAGCTTAGCCAGACTAGCGGGGATCTACGAGCAGTACTTC.

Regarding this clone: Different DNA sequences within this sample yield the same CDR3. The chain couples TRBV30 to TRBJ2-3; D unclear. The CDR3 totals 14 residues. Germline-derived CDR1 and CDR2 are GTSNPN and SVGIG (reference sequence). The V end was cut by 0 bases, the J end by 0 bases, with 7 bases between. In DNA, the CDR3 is TGTGCCTGGAGTGTACTGGGCAGCACAGATACGCAGTATTTT. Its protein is CAWSVLGSTDTQYF.

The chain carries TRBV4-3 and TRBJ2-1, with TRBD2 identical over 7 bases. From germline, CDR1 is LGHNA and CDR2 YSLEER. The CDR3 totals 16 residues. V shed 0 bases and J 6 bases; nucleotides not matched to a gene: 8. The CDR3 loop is CASSQDRASGGNEQFF. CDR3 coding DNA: TGCGCCAGCAGCCAAGATCGGGCTAGCGGTGGCAATGAGCAGTTCTTC.

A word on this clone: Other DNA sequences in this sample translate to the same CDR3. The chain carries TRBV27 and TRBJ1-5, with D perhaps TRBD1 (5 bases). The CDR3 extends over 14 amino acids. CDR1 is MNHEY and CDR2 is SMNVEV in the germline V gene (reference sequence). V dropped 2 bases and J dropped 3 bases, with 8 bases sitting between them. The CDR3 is CASSLGGYNQPQHF. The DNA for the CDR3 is TGTGCCAGCAGTTTAGGGGGGTACAATCAGCCCCAGCATTTT.